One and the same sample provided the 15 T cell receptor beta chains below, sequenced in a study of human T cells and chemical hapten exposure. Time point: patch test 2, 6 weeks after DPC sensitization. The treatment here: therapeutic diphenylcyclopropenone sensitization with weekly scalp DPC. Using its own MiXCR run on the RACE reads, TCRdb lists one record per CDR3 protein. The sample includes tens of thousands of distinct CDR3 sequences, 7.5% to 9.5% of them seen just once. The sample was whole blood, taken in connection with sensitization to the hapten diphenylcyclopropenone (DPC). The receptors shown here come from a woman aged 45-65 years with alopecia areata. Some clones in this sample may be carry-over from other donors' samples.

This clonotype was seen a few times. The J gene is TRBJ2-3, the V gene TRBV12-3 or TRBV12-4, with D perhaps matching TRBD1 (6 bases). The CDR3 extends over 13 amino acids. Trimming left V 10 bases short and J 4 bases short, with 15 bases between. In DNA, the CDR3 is TGTGCCACCTCGGCCAGGGGCGCAGATACGCAGTATTTT. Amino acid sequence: CATSARGADTQYF.

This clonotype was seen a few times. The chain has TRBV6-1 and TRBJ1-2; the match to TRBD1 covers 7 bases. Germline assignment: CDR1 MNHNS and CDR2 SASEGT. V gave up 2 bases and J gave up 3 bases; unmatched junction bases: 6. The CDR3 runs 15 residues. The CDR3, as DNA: TGTGCCAGCAGTGAATGGGGGACAGACGACTATGGCTACACCTTC. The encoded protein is CASSEWGTDDYGYTF.

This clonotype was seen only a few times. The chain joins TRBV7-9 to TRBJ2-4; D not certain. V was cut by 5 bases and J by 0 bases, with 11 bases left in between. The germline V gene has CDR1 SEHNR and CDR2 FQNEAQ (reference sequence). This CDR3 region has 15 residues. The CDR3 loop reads CASSTEGLAKNIQYF. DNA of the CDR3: TGTGCCAGCAGCACAGAAGGCCTAGCCAAAAACATTCAGTACTTC.

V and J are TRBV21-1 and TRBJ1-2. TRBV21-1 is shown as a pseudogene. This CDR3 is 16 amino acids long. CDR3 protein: CASSKEGGNMNYGYTF. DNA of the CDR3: TGTGCCAGCAGCAAAGAAGGAGGTAACATGAACTATGGCTACACCTTC.

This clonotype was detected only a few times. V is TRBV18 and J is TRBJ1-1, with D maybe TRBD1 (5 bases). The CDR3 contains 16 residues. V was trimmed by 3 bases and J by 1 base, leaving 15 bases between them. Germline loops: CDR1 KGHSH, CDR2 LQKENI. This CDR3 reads CASSPQSPGTNTEAFF. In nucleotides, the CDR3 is TGTGCCAGCTCACCTCAGTCGCCGGGGACGAACACTGAAGCTTTCTTT. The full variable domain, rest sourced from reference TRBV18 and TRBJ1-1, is NAGVMQNPRHLVRRRGQEARLRCSPMKGHSHVYWYRQLPEEGLKFMVYLQKENIIDESGMPKERFSAEFPKEGPSILRIQQVVRGDSAAYFCASSPQSPGTNTEAFFGQGTRLTVV.

CDR3 nucleotide sequence: TGCAGCGTATCGACAGGGCGATTATATACGCAGTATTTT. Protein: CSVSTGRLYTQYF. The chain joins TRBV29-1 to TRBJ2-3; 7 bases are a match to TRBD1. CDR3 length: 13 residues. V dropped 6 bases and J dropped 7; count of bases not matched to a gene: 10. Germline V CDR1 and CDR2: SQVTM, ANQGSEA.

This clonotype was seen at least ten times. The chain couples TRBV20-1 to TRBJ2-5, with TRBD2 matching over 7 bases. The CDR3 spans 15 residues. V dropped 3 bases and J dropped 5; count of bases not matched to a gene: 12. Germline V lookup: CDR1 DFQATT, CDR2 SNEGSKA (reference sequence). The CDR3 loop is CSARSEVGGPETQYF. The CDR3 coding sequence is TGCAGTGCTAGGTCGGAAGTGGGAGGGCCGGAGACCCAGTACTTC.

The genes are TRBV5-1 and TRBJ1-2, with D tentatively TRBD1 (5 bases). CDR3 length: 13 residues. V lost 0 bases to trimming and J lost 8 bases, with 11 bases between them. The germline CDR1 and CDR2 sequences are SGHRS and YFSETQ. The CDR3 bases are TGCGCCAGCAGCTTGGACGAAGGGACCGGCTACACCTTC. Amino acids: CASSLDEGTGYTF.

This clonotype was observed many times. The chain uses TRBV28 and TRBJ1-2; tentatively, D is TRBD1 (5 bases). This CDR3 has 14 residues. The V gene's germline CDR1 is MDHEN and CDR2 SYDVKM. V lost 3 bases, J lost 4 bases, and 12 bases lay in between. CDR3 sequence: CASSFQGRLYGYTF. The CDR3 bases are TGTGCCAGCAGTTTTCAGGGACGGCTCTATGGCTACACCTTC.

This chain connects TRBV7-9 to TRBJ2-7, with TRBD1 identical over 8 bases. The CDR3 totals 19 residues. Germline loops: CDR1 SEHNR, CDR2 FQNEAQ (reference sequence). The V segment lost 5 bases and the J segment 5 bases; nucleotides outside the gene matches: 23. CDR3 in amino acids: CASSPLRGQASYSRDEQYF. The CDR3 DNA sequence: TGTGCCAGCAGCCCCCTTAGGGGACAGGCCTCCTATTCACGTGACGAGCAGTACTTC.

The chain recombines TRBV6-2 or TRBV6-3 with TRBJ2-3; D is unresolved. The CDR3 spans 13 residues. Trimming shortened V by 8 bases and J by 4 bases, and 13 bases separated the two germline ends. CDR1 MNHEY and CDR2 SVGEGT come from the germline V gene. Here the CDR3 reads CASRDPQPDTQYF. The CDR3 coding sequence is TGTGCCAGCCGAGACCCGCAACCAGATACGCAGTATTTT.

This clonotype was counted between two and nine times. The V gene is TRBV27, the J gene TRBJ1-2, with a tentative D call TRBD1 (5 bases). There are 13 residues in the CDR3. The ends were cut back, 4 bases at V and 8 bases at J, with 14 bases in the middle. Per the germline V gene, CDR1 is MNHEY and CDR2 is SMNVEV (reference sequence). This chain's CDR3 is CASSYDSLRGYTF. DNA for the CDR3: TGTGCCAGCAGTTACGACAGCCTTAGGGGCTACACCTTC.

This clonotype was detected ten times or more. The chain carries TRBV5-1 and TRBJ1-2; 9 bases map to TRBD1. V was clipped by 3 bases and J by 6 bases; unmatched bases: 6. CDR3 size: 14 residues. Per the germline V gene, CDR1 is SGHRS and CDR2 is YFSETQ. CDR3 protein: CASSSGTGPHGYTF. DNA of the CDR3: TGCGCCAGCAGCTCCGGGACAGGGCCCCATGGCTACACCTTC.

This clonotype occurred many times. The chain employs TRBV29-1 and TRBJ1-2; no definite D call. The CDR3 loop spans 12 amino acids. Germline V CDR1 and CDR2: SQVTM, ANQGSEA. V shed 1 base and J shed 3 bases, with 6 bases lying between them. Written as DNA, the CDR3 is TGCAGCGTTGAAGGCAGAGACTATGGCTACACCTTC. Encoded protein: CSVEGRDYGYTF. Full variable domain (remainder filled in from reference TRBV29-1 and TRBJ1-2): SAVISQKPSRDICQRGTSLTIQCQVDSQVTMMFWYRQQPGQSLTLIATANQGSEATYESGFVIDKFPISRPNLTFSTLTVSNMSPEDSSIYLCSVEGRDYGYTFGSGTRLTVV.

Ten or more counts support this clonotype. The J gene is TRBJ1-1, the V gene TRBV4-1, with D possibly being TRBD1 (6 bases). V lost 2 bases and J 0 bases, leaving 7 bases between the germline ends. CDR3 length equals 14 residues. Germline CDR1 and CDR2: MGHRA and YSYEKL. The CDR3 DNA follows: TGCGCCAGCAGCCAACAGGGGATGAACACTGAAGCTTTCTTT. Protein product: CASSQQGMNTEAFF.